One T cell receptor (beta chain) is described in this entry. No antigen is known for it. In total, 666 healthy bone marrow donors made up the cohort. Cohort members were all nominally healthy when sampled, although unrecorded immune exposures were likely present. The donor tested CMV seronegative and was one of the 352 seronegative cohort members. A peripheral blood sample was provided by each donor, and peripheral blood mononuclear cells were used for TCR beta sequencing. Genomic DNA was extracted from the blood cell samples with the Qiagen DNeasy Blood Extraction Kit. The library was produced with the immunoSEQ multiplex PCR assay. For the multiplex PCR, a mixture combining 60 forward primers for TCR Vbeta segments and 13 reverse primers for TCR Jbeta segments was used. A multiplex PCR assay on genomic DNA amplified the CDR3 region of rearranged TCR beta genes. On the Illumina HiSeq System, the amplified TCR beta libraries were sequenced as 87-base-pair reads. The published analysis was carried out like this. A later analysis counted tens of millions of unique TCR beta chains across the 690 or so repertoires, and around 12 million of these chains were shared by at least two donors. A nearest-neighbor algorithm error-corrected the raw reads and collapsed the reads into unique sequences, merging closely related sequences to remove PCR and sequencing errors. V, D and J gene segments were assigned by aligning CDR3 sequences to IMGT reference sequences. Each retained sequence needed at least a six-nucleotide match to both a V gene segment and a J gene segment. Rearrangements were called productive when the CDR3 lacked stop codons and stayed in frame with V and J; all others were non-productive. CDR3 was defined by IMGT convention, running from the second conserved V-encoded cysteine to the conserved J-encoded phenylalanine. The earlier analysis of approximately 590 of the donors excluded any sequence lacking an unambiguous match to a single V gene segment. In an earlier analysis of approximately 500 of the donors, a V segment was called functional when productive rearrangements were above 56.7%, and segregating when the standard deviation between donors exceeded 5%. A statistical classification framework was built for diagnosing cytomegalovirus status from the catalog of TCR beta chain sequences. In a later analysis, TCR nucleotide sequences were compared against IMGT/GENE-DB human TR gene sequences so that V and J genes could be assigned. The TCRdist pipeline was used in a later analysis to assign CDR3 sequences and most-parsimonious VDJ recombination scenarios. In a later analysis, each TCR beta chain was defined by its CDR3 amino acid sequence together with its V-gene family, and reads lacking a unique V-gene family were excluded. A later analysis removed roughly 590 highly shared, low-generation-probability nucleotide sequences to deal with suspected cross-contamination and a sequencing artifact. A later analysis calculated a clonal expansion index for each public chain from normalized within-repertoire ranks of inferred template counts. In a later analysis, generation probabilities were computed with a VDJ recombination model fitted to out-of-frame rearrangements, and the resulting probabilities were checked against IGoR. A later analysis scored TCR-TCR, TCR-HLA and TCR-CMV co-occurrence with hypergeometric tests, applying a repertoire-size bias correction to TCR pairs. A later analysis estimated false discovery rates by permuting HLA or CMV assignments 20 times. In a later analysis, co-occurring TCRs were grouped using DBSCAN, with TCRdist sequence similarity added in when clustering inside HLA-allele-positive subsets. Repertoires with fewer than 30,000 or more than 120,000 public chains, plus five repertoires with anomalous nucleotide sharing, were excluded from co-occurrence clustering. TCRdb carries this immuneACCESS record with in-frame sequences only. Its versions omit some clonotypes, under half of them owing to an unresolved V gene in the studies checked, with the rest unexplained. V, J and clone size are taken as reported in that table, and D and trimming were inferred from the DNA itself. The data table for this sample lists approximately 100,000 clones. The top ten clonotypes cover about 3% of the sample.

The germline V gene specifies SQVTM as CDR1 and ANQGSEA as CDR2. The CDR3 runs 12 residues from the cysteine to the phenylalanine. CDR3 DNA only is kept here, 36 bases in frame from base 1. V loses 7 bases at its end and J loses 5 bases; junction bases beyond the gene matches: 8. This sample is part of a study of cytomegalovirus exposure and HLA in healthy donors (dated by TCRdb to 2017 to 2019). Regarding the research as a whole: An earlier analysis of 587 of the donors reported approximately 280 Gb of sequence data and 117 million unique TCR beta sequences obtained from around 180 million T cells. Approximately 300 gigabases of sequencing data and 91 million or so unique TCR sequences made up an early release that covered 500 to 650 HLA-typed donors. In a later genetic analysis, genome-wide SNP genotypes for about 55% of the 666 donors were used, and that subset was treated as a discovery cohort. A separate validation cohort of roughly 130 different subjects was used in addition to the 666-subject first cohort. High-throughput TCR immunosequencing, statistical association of individual TCRs with disease status, and machine learning were combined to predict cytomegalovirus infection status. Four or five DR-DQ haplotypes were handled as single units for association and clustering, since linkage in the cohort was strong. Rather than drawing on any new phenotypic data, the later analysis identified candidate immune exposures from TCR beta sequences and the way those sequences occurred across donors. An earlier analysis of 587 of the donors used high-throughput TCR beta sequencing to judge whether each TCR beta V gene segment behaved as functional or pseudogenic. Across under 500 genotyped donors of the cohort, an average of approximately 240,000 unique TCR beta nucleotide sequences per donor were sequenced, and around 20% of those sequences were non-productive. All discovery cohort repertoires had been generated using a single sequencing platform. The study used immunosequencing to profile the T cell repertoires of about 670 subjects and linked those repertoires to cytomegalovirus serostatus. Donor age, sex, ethnicity and CMV serostatus were compiled together with the repertoire data. The aim of the study was to test whether cataloging public T cell receptors could identify signatures of past pathogen exposure. Among the approximately 400 genotyped donors, about 83% belonged to the genetic ancestry cluster associated with self-reported Caucasian donors. To study patterns of TCR occurrence, a later analysis re-analyzed previously published TCR beta repertoires from 666 donors and added high-resolution HLA genotyping. Typing coverage differed by locus: A, B, C, DRB1 and DQB1 were typed in roughly 620-640 donors, DQA1 in about 500, DPA1 in some 610, and DPB1 in roughly 450. Class I and class II HLA loci were covered by the typing at four-digit resolution.

Results the study describes overall, beyond this receptor: Linkage disequilibrium might explain the correlated functional status among segregating V segments, but an unknown experimental factor could not be ruled out. A total of some 180 TCR beta chains were listed by the study as associated with cytomegalovirus. In a later analysis, several top co-occurrence clusters were reported to appear linked to parvovirus B19, influenza, CMV and Epstein-Barr virus. V-gene and J-gene trimming of TCR beta chains was associated with a missense DCLRE1C variant in a later genetic analysis, and the association was replicated in an independent cohort. A later analysis found that most CMV-associated TCR beta chains appeared HLA-restricted, with HLA associations seemingly driven largely by CMV exposure. According to the authors, the approach could potentially be generalized to other disease states and immunological phenotypes. In an earlier analysis of about 540 of the donors, most TCR beta V segments were observed in productive rearrangements about 90% or about 30% of the time, broadly matching IMGT annotations. Cytomegalovirus status was reported to be diagnosed by the classifier with high specificity and sensitivity in both the original and validation cohorts. Because counts were too low, around 18 rarely observed V segments, including chromosome 9 orphons, were left out of the earlier analysis of some 640 of the donors. Because HLA typing was missing for some donors at each locus, association tests included only the typed subset. When HLA alleles, especially DR and DQ, strongly co-occurred, TCR associations were difficult to assign to individual alleles. In this cohort, only TCR beta chains were sequenced, and detectable features were limited by the absence of alpha or paired-chain data. In vitro tests confirmed that a few of the cytomegalovirus-associated TCR beta chains recognize cytomegalovirus antigens. Specific HLA alleles were associated with 15,000 to 20,000 TCR beta sequences at a false discovery rate of 0.05 in a later analysis. The only immune exposure information available for the cohort was CMV serostatus. A cluster of highly shared sequence variants was judged likely to represent a technical artifact of the sequencing pipeline. Compared with equally common non-associated chains, HLA-associated TCR beta chains in a later analysis were more clonally expanded and had lower generation probabilities. According to a later genetic analysis, donors in an Asian-associated ancestry cluster had fewer N-insertions in productive TCRs than the approximately 670-donor mean. Some IMGT-functional V segments, including TRBV6-2 and TRBV6-3, could not be told apart with the 87-base-pair reads, so those segments were excluded. Presence/absence analyses assumed roughly uniform sequencing depth across donors, an assumption that may not hold. A later analysis found that TCR association rates varied across HLA loci, with DRB1 alleles showing the most associated TCRs and HLA-C alleles the fewest. Across donors, most TCR sequences were observed very rarely, whereas some public TCRs were present in many individuals. A further reported finding was that TCR beta sequences accurately predicted the HLA-A and HLA-B alleles for most subjects in the first cohort.

The chain employs TRBV29-1 and TRBJ2-7, with 7 bases matching TRBD1. The source material was PBMCs. The sequence derives from a man in his forties or fifties in good health and CMV-seronegative. The CDR3: CSAQTGRDEQYF. The nucleotide sequence is given as TGCAGCGCCCAGACAGGGAGAGACGAGCAGTACTTC.